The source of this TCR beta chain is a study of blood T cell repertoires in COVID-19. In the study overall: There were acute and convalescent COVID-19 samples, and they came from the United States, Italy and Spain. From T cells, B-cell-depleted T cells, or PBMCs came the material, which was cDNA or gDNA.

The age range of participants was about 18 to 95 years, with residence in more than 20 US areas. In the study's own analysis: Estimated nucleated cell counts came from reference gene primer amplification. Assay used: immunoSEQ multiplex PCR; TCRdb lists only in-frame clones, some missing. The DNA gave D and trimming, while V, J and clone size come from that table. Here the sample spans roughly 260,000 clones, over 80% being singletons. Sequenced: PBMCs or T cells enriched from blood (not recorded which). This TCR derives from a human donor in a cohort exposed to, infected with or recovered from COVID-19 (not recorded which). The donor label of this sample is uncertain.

DNA of the CDR3: TGTGCCAGCAGGGGTTCAGCGAATGAGCAGTTCTTC. Translation: CASRGSANEQFF. This chain uses TRBV27 with TRBJ2-1; D gene uncertain. This CDR3 is built from 12 residues. Trimming left V 6 bases short and J 7 bases short, with 10 bases between. Germline V gene lookup returns CDR1 MNHEY and CDR2 SMNVEV (reference sequence).